This T cell receptor (beta chain) was documented in a study of T cell responses to AZD1222 COVID-19 vaccine. This table comes from immunoSEQ multiplex PCR, and its TCRdb copy is limited to in-frame clones, with some not included. The table lists 150,000 to 200,000 clones, roughly 92% of them singletons. The table lists this clone with a few counts. What it binds is not known. Overall study findings and caveats: Just a handful of people given AZD1222 tested seropositive at baseline. Repertoires were obtained only post-peak T cell response. Vaccine-related CD4 TCRs covered spike, predominating at 160-218 and 743-854.

From germline, CDR1 is MRHNA and CDR2 SNTAGT. The CDR3 extends over 16 amino acids. Trimming cost V 2 bases and J 7 bases; bases outside gene matches: 12. The receptor was isolated from an adult in good health. This chain connects TRBV6-4 to TRBJ1-2; 8 bases map to TRBD1. Specimen: peripheral blood, collected on day 0 of AZD1222 vaccination. The CDR3 loop is CASSDTQTGEAGGYTF. In DNA, the CDR3 is TGTGCCAGCAGTGACACACAGACAGGGGAAGCGGGTGGCTACACCTTC.